This T cell receptor beta chain was sequenced for a study of vaccination and CD4 T cells after COVID-19. Noted treatment: roughly 11-day PBMC culture with coronavirus spike peptide pools or control peptides (ViraFEST assay). Pre-COVID-19 pandemic sampling (2011-2018) yielded the unexposed donor's CD4+ T cells. V was shortened by 1 base and J by 2 bases, with 19 bases between the two germline ends. Looked up from germline, CDR1 is SGHTA and CDR2 is FQGNSA. This CDR3 is 18 amino acids long. This clonotype has just a few counts. No antigen is known for it. Oncomine TCR Beta short-read sequencing was applied to DNA from cultured CD4+ T cells. Scientists extracted genomic DNA from CD4+ T cells grown in culture. One entry per CDR3 protein results from TCRdb running MiXCR on the PCR reads. The sample contains almost 7,500 distinct CDR3 sequences, 37% of which appear only once.

The sequencing sample was made of CD4+ T cells from blood, cultured in vitro. The V and J genes are TRBV7-2 and TRBJ2-3; possibly TRBD2 for D (7 bases). The origin of this receptor is a human donor in good health. This CDR3 reads CASSLGLLGGGPTDTQYF. DNA of the CDR3: TGTGCCAGCAGCTTAGGGCTTCTAGGGGGGGGCCCCACAGATACGCAGTATTTT. The whole variable domain, remainder taken from reference TRBV7-2 and TRBJ2-3, is GAGVSQSPSNKVTEKGKDVELRCDPISGHTALYWYRQSLGQGLEFLIYFQGNSAPDKSGLPSDRFSAERTGGSVSTLTIQRTQQEDSAVYLCASSLGLLGGGPTDTQYFGPGTRLTVL.